These T cell receptor beta chains were read from a single sample in a study of CD4+ T cells in melanoma. The assay was immunoSEQ multiplex PCR, and TCRdb's table has in-frame clones only and misses some. This table holds around 7,100 clones, about 50% found once. Sequencing was carried out using cells from a culture (not recorded whether cultured in vitro). These receptors were obtained from a human donor with melanoma. Each CDR3 is given with its conserved first and last residue. Fields, in order: CDR3 DNA, CDR3 protein, V gene, clone size, J gene, D gene. A D gene is named only where the DNA matches it firmly. The listing skips clone size in some rows; elsewhere it reads once, few, many or a size class.

TGCGCCAGCAAGGCAATAGCGAACACCGGGGAGCTGTTTTTT	CASKAIANTGELFF	TRBV5-1	few	TRBJ2-2	-
TGTGCCAGCAGTGACCTCGACAGGGCTAGCAATCAGCCCCAGCATTTT	CASSDLDRASNQPQHF	TRBV6-1	-	TRBJ1-5	TRBD1
TGTGCCAGCAGCAGGGGACTACGGGGCAAAGAGACCCAGTACTTC	CASSRGLRGKETQYF	TRBV5-4	-	TRBJ2-5	TRBD2
TGCGCCAGCAGTCTAGGACACGGGGGCGCTGAAGCTTTCTTT	CASSLGHGGAEAFF	TRBV5-1	-	TRBJ1-1	-
TGCAGCGTTGAAGAGGCCCGGACAGGGAACCATAGAGCCTACGAGCAGTACTTC	CSVEEARTGNHRAYEQYF	TRBV29-1	-	TRBJ2-7	TRBD1
TGCGCCAGCAGTCAATCGGGAGGGGACGATGGCTACACCTTC	CASSQSGGDDGYTF	TRBV23-1	few	TRBJ1-2	-
TGTGCCTGGAGTGGGAGGAGTCGGTCAAGCTATGGCTACACCTTC	CAWSGRSRSSYGYTF	TRBV30	few	TRBJ1-2	-
TGCGCCAGCAGCCAAGTAGAGCAGGGAGCGAGGGGAAACACCATATATTTT	CASSQVEQGARGNTIYF	TRBV4-1	medium-sized	TRBJ1-3	-
TGCGCCAGCAGCCGGGGGTTATCCTACGAGCAGTACTTC	CASSRGLSYEQYF	TRBV4-1	few	TRBJ2-7	-
TGCGCCAGCAGCCCAGGGGACTTGGCAGGGTATGAAAAACTGTTTTTT	CASSPGDLAGYEKLFF	TRBV5-1	-	TRBJ1-4	-
TGCGCCAGCAGCCTAGGGACAGGGGGCGACGAAACTTTCTTT	CASSLGTGGDETFF	TRBV5-1	-	TRBJ1-1	TRBD1
TGTGCCAGCAGTGAACGGGACCCAGTTACAAGCTCCTACAATGAGCAGTTCTTC	CASSERDPVTSSYNEQFF	TRBV2	-	TRBJ2-1	-
TGTGCCAGCAGCGCAGACAGGGCGCTTGGAGGCTACACCTTC	CASSADRALGGYTF	TRBV9	-	TRBJ1-2	TRBD1
TGTGCCAGCAGCGTCCTTGACAGGGCGGCCGGGGAGCTGTTTTTT	CASSVLDRAAGELFF	TRBV9	-	TRBJ2-2	TRBD1
TGCAGTGCTAGTTCCTGGGACCGGGCTTTCTTT	CSASSWDRAFF	TRBV20-1	few	TRBJ1-1	-
TGTGCCAGCACCGAGAGCAGAAGAAACACCATATATTTT	CASTESRRNTIYF	TRBV2	-	TRBJ1-3	-
TGTGCCAGCAGCCAAGATTACATGGGACAGGTCGGTGGCTACACCTTC	CASSQDYMGQVGGYTF	TRBV4-2	few	TRBJ1-2	TRBD1
TGTGCCAGCAGCTCTAAAGTGGTGGGCGAGCAGTACTTC	CASSSKVVGEQYF	TRBV11-2	-	TRBJ2-7	-
TGCGCCAGCAGCTCCCTAATTCTAGCGGTTAGCACAGATACGCAGTATTTT	CASSSLILAVSTDTQYF	TRBV5-1	-	TRBJ2-3	TRBD2
TGTGCCAGCAGCCCCTTTTCCGGGACAGGGGGGAACACTGAAGCTTTCTTT	CASSPFSGTGGNTEAFF	TRBV13	-	TRBJ1-1	TRBD1
TGCGCCAGCAGCCCCGGGACAGGGGAACAGCCCCAGCATTTT	CASSPGTGEQPQHF	TRBV5-1	-	TRBJ1-5	TRBD1
TGTGCCAGCAGTTCCGGGACAGGGTTAAAATATGAAAAACTGTTTTTT	CASSSGTGLKYEKLFF	TRBV6-6	-	TRBJ1-4	TRBD1
TGTGCCAGCAGCCCAGACCAGGGAAGCTATGGCTACACCTTC	CASSPDQGSYGYTF	TRBV2	once	TRBJ1-2	-
TGTGCCAGCAGTGTCAGGGGCTATGGAAACACCATATATTTT	CASSVRGYGNTIYF	TRBV2	-	TRBJ1-3	-
TGCGCCAGCAGCTTGACAGGGATTCAAGGAAACACCATATATTTT	CASSLTGIQGNTIYF	TRBV5-1	-	TRBJ1-3	-
TGTGCCAGCAGCTTAGATGGGGTCGGTGGCTACACCTTC	CASSLDGVGGYTF	TRBV11-2	-	TRBJ1-2	-
TGCAGCGCCTCCCGGGACCTACGAGATACGCAGTATTTT	CSASRDLRDTQYF	TRBV29-1	once	TRBJ2-3	-
TGTGCCAGCAGCGTACAGACAGGGCCTGGTGAGACCCAGTACTTC	CASSVQTGPGETQYF	TRBV7-2	-	TRBJ2-5	TRBD1
TGTGCCAGCAGCCCGAGGGGCTACCCGACTACAAGGGAGCAGTTCTTC	CASSPRGYPTTREQFF	TRBV7-2	few	TRBJ2-1	-
TGTGCCAGCAGCGTAACGGGGGCGTCCGGGGAGCTGTTTTTT	CASSVTGASGELFF	TRBV9	-	TRBJ2-2	-
TGTGCTAGTGGTTTGGCTGGCGAGCAGTACTTC	CASGLAGEQYF	TRBV12-5	-	TRBJ2-7	-
TGTGCCAGCAGGGAAGGGGGTCGGGCCGGGGAGCTGTTTTTT	CASREGGRAGELFF	TRBV6-6	-	TRBJ2-2	-
TGCGCCAGCAGCCAAGATTCGGCGGTTGAAGCTTTCTTT	CASSQDSAVEAFF	TRBV4-1	-	TRBJ1-1	-
TGTGCCAGCGAAGCCGAGGACGGTCCTGCTAATGAAAAACTGTTTTTT	CASEAEDGPANEKLFF	TRBV7-6	-	TRBJ1-4	-
TGTGCCAGCACCGGGACAACCTACGAGCAGTACTTC	CASTGTTYEQYF	TRBV6-5	-	TRBJ2-7	-
TGCGCCAGCAGCCAAGATCCGAATCAGCCCCAGCATTTT	CASSQDPNQPQHF	TRBV4-1	-	TRBJ1-5	-
TGTGCCAGCAGCTTGGCCCAGGGTTACTACGAGCAGTACTTC	CASSLAQGYYEQYF	TRBV5-6	-	TRBJ2-7	-
TGTGCCAGCACCAGGGCCCAAAATGAAAAACTGTTTTTT	CASTRAQNEKLFF	TRBV6-6	-	TRBJ1-4	-
TGTGCCAGCAGTTACTCTAGGACAGGGCAGCGAGAAAAACTGTTTTTT	CASSYSRTGQREKLFF	TRBV6-5	-	TRBJ1-4	TRBD1
TGCGCCAGCAGCCAAGATCGACGCCAGGGTTTCGATGGCTACACCTTC	CASSQDRRQGFDGYTF	TRBV4-1	-	TRBJ1-2	-
TGTGCCTGGAGTGCCCTAGGACAGACGGACACCGGGGAGCTGTTTTTT	CAWSALGQTDTGELFF	TRBV30	-	TRBJ2-2	-
TGTGCCACCAGCAGAGATCTGGGGGGCCTTGAGCAGTTCTTC	CATSRDLGGLEQFF	TRBV15	few	TRBJ2-1	-
TGCGCCAGCAGCCGCGGACACCTCTACGAGCAGTACTTC	CASSRGHLYEQYF	TRBV4-1	-	TRBJ2-7	-
TGTGCCAGCAGTTGGGGAGCGGGGGGCAAGGACGAGCAGTACTTC	CASSWGAGGKDEQYF	TRBV6-6	-	TRBJ2-7	TRBD2
TGTGCCAGCAGTGGGGGATACACTGAAGCTTTCTTT	CASSGGYTEAFF	TRBV7-9	-	TRBJ1-1	-
TGCGCCAGCAGCTTGGAGGGACAGTTTAATGAAAAACTGTTTTTT	CASSLEGQFNEKLFF	TRBV5-1	-	TRBJ1-4	TRBD1
TGTGCTAGTGGCCTGGGGGGCACAGATACGCAGTATTTT	CASGLGGTDTQYF	TRBV12-5	-	TRBJ2-3	-
TGTGCCAGCAGCTTAGCTTTAAGGACAGGGCGAACCGGGGAGCTGTTTTTT	CASSLALRTGRTGELFF	TRBV7-9	-	TRBJ2-2	TRBD1
TGTGCCAGCACCCTACAGGGTCTTGAGACTGAAGCTTTCTTT	CASTLQGLETEAFF	TRBV2	-	TRBJ1-1	-
TGCAGTGCCCTGACATCAGAGACCCAGTACTTC	CSALTSETQYF	TRBV20-1	-	TRBJ2-5	-
TGTGCCAGCAGTGAGAGGGGCTATAATTCACCCCTCCACTTT	CASSERGYNSPLHF	TRBV6-1	medium-sized	TRBJ1-6	-
TGTGCCAGCAGCGTCCTCGCGGGGTCCCGCTCTGGAAACACCATATATTTT	CASSVLAGSRSGNTIYF	TRBV9	-	TRBJ1-3	-
TGTGCCAGCAGCTACAGGCGCACTGAAGCTTTCTTT	CASSYRRTEAFF	TRBV11-2	few	TRBJ1-1	-
TGTGCCAGCAGCTCCCCGGCGGGGGGGAGTGAGCAGTTCTTC	CASSSPAGGSEQFF	TRBV11-2	-	TRBJ2-1	TRBD2
TGTGCCAGCAGCTTAGCCCCTGATCAGCCCCAGCATTTT	CASSLAPDQPQHF	TRBV7-8	-	TRBJ1-5	-